This T cell receptor (beta chain) is from a study of T cell changes during pregnancy in multiple sclerosis. Germline V gives CDR1 MGHRA, CDR2 YSYEKL. This CDR3 comprises 17 residues. V lost 4 bases, J lost 3 bases, and 11 bases stayed unmatched. Profiled with immunoSEQ multiplex PCR; TCRdb holds only in-frame clones, not every one. The table includes tens of thousands of clones, around 92% detected once. The clonotype comes from a female donor with multiple sclerosis, enrolled in a pregnancy study. The V call is TRBV4-1, the J call TRBJ1-3; TRBD1 aligns across 8 bases. The sequencing used peripheral blood, collected after pregnancy. The CDR3 sequence: CASSLFPSGQDGNTIYF. The CDR3 DNA follows: TGCGCCAGCAGCCTTTTCCCATCGGGACAGGATGGAAACACCATATATTTT.